A selection of T cell receptor beta chains follows, all from one sample in a study of cytomegalovirus exposure and HLA in healthy donors. Produced via immunoSEQ multiplex PCR; TCRdb's table is partial and in-frame only. Among approximately 220,000 clones, over 75% were seen once, and the ten largest hold about 1.7%. The specimen was PBMCs. Receptors originate from a male donor in good health and CMV-seronegative. CDR3s include the opening cysteine and the closing phenylalanine or tryptophan. D genes are given only for firm matches. For some rows the clone size is stated as once, few or many, or as a class when expanded; others skip it.

D gene: NA
clone size: NA
V gene: TRBV11-3
J gene: TRBJ2-3
CDR3 protein: CASSLEKLSDTQYF
CDR3 DNA: TGTGCCAGCAGCTTAGAGAAGCTTTCCGATACGCAGTATTTT

D gene: NA
clone size: NA
V gene: TRBV7-9
J gene: TRBJ1-1
CDR3 protein: CAIYYGSNEAFF
CDR3 DNA: TGTGCCATCTACTACGGGTCGAACGAAGCTTTCTTT

D gene: NA
clone size: NA
V gene: TRBV5-6
J gene: TRBJ2-1
CDR3 protein: CASSFLRNEQFF
CDR3 DNA: TGTGCCAGCAGCTTCCTACGCAATGAGCAGTTCTTC

D gene: NA
clone size: NA
V gene: TRBV28
J gene: TRBJ1-2
CDR3 protein: CACSSPLQDYTF
CDR3 DNA: TGTGCCTGCAGCTCCCCCCTACAGGATTACACCTTC

D gene: TRBD2
clone size: NA
V gene: TRBV10-3
J gene: TRBJ2-1
CDR3 protein: CAINPGTSGGNNEQFF
CDR3 DNA: TGTGCCATCAACCCCGGGACTAGCGGGGGGAACAATGAGCAGTTCTTC

D gene: NA
clone size: NA
V gene: TRBV27
J gene: TRBJ2-2
CDR3 protein: CASSSRSGVAGELFF
CDR3 DNA: TGTGCCAGCAGTTCACGCTCAGGGGTCGCCGGGGAGCTGTTTTTT

D gene: TRBD1
clone size: NA
V gene: TRBV6-5
J gene: TRBJ1-5
CDR3 protein: CASGIRGGQGQPQHF
CDR3 DNA: TGTGCCAGCGGCATCAGAGGGGGACAGGGTCAGCCCCAGCATTTT

D gene: TRBD2
clone size: NA
V gene: TRBV11-2
J gene: TRBJ2-1
CDR3 protein: CASSLAELAGGYEQFF
CDR3 DNA: TGTGCCAGCAGCTTAGCGGAACTAGCGGGAGGATATGAGCAGTTCTTC

D gene: NA
clone size: NA
V gene: TRBV19
J gene: TRBJ1-1
CDR3 protein: CASSRLGRTSEAFF
CDR3 DNA: TGTGCCAGTAGTAGGCTCGGCAGGACAAGTGAAGCTTTCTTT

D gene: NA
clone size: NA
V gene: TRBV27
J gene: TRBJ2-7
CDR3 protein: CASRGGGRGGYEQYF
CDR3 DNA: TGTGCCAGCAGGGGCGGGGGCAGGGGAGGCTACGAGCAGTACTTC

D gene: TRBD1
clone size: NA
V gene: TRBV4-2
J gene: TRBJ1-1
CDR3 protein: CASSQPRTGTTEAFF
CDR3 DNA: TGTGCCAGCAGCCAACCCCGGACAGGGACGACTGAAGCTTTCTTT

D gene: TRBD1
clone size: NA
V gene: TRBV7-9
J gene: TRBJ2-7
CDR3 protein: CASERDRGVYEQYF
CDR3 DNA: TGTGCCAGCGAGAGGGACAGGGGCGTCTACGAGCAGTACTTC

D gene: TRBD2
clone size: NA
V gene: TRBV5-6
J gene: TRBJ2-3
CDR3 protein: CASSSLAGASDTQYF
CDR3 DNA: TGTGCCAGCAGCTCTCTAGCGGGAGCTTCAGATACGCAGTATTTT

D gene: TRBD1
clone size: NA
V gene: TRBV19
J gene: TRBJ2-7
CDR3 protein: CASSISRGQGSARYYEQYF
CDR3 DNA: TGTGCCAGTAGTATTAGCCGGGGACAGGGTTCAGCTAGATACTACGAGCAGTACTTC

D gene: NA
clone size: NA
V gene: TRBV4-1
J gene: TRBJ2-7
CDR3 protein: CASSRRDGSSYEQYF
CDR3 DNA: TGCGCCAGCAGCCGGCGGGACGGTAGCTCCTACGAGCAGTACTTC

D gene: NA
clone size: NA
V gene: TRBV6-5
J gene: TRBJ2-5
CDR3 protein: CASSYSGGAGLQQYF
CDR3 DNA: TGTGCCAGCAGTTACTCGGGCGGGGCAGGGCTGCAGCAGTACTTC

D gene: TRBD1
clone size: few
V gene: TRBV2
J gene: TRBJ1-2
CDR3 protein: CASSQDREGDYGYTF
CDR3 DNA: TGTGCCAGCAGCCAGGACAGGGAAGGTGACTATGGCTACACCTTC

D gene: TRBD1
clone size: NA
V gene: TRBV9
J gene: TRBJ2-7
CDR3 protein: CASSADRATYEQYF
CDR3 DNA: TGTGCCAGCAGCGCGGACAGGGCTACCTACGAGCAGTACTTC

D gene: TRBD1
clone size: few
V gene: TRBV9
J gene: TRBJ1-1
CDR3 protein: CATAPQGPWSTEAFF
CDR3 DNA: TGTGCCACCGCCCCACAGGGGCCCTGGAGCACTGAAGCTTTCTTT

D gene: TRBD1
clone size: NA
V gene: TRBV7-9
J gene: TRBJ2-7
CDR3 protein: CASSTRQGRHEQYF
CDR3 DNA: TGTGCCAGCAGCACTCGACAGGGCCGCCACGAGCAGTACTTC

D gene: TRBD2
clone size: NA
V gene: TRBV5-1
J gene: TRBJ2-1
CDR3 protein: CASSRTSGRGDEQFF
CDR3 DNA: TGCGCCAGCAGCCGGACTAGCGGGAGGGGGGATGAGCAGTTCTTC

D gene: NA
clone size: NA
V gene: TRBV5-5
J gene: TRBJ1-1
CDR3 protein: CASSWDWRSTEAFF
CDR3 DNA: TGTGCCAGCAGCTGGGACTGGAGGTCCACTGAAGCTTTCTTT

D gene: NA
clone size: NA
V gene: TRBV15
J gene: TRBJ2-3
CDR3 protein: CATSRDEWADTDTQYF
CDR3 DNA: TGTGCCACCAGCAGAGATGAGTGGGCCGACACAGATACGCAGTATTTT

D gene: TRBD2
clone size: NA
V gene: TRBV29-1
J gene: TRBJ2-7
CDR3 protein: CSVKALADYEQYF
CDR3 DNA: TGCAGCGTTAAAGCTCTAGCGGACTACGAGCAGTACTTC

D gene: NA
clone size: few
V gene: TRBV18
J gene: TRBJ1-5
CDR3 protein: CASSMTDFSNQPQHF
CDR3 DNA: TGTGCCAGCTCCATGACAGATTTTAGCAATCAGCCCCAGCATTTT

D gene: TRBD1
clone size: NA
V gene: TRBV27
J gene: TRBJ2-5
CDR3 protein: CASSLDRGQETQYF
CDR3 DNA: TGTGCCAGCAGTTTGGACAGGGGGCAAGAGACCCAGTACTTC

D gene: NA
clone size: NA
V gene: TRBV4-3
J gene: TRBJ1-5
CDR3 protein: CASSQDRRSNQPQHF
CDR3 DNA: TGCGCCAGCAGCCAAGATAGGAGGAGCAATCAGCCCCAGCATTTT

D gene: NA
clone size: NA
V gene: TRBV11-3
J gene: TRBJ2-4
CDR3 protein: CASSLVTRLAKNIQYF
CDR3 DNA: TGTGCCAGCAGCTTAGTTACGAGACTAGCCAAAAACATTCAGTACTTC